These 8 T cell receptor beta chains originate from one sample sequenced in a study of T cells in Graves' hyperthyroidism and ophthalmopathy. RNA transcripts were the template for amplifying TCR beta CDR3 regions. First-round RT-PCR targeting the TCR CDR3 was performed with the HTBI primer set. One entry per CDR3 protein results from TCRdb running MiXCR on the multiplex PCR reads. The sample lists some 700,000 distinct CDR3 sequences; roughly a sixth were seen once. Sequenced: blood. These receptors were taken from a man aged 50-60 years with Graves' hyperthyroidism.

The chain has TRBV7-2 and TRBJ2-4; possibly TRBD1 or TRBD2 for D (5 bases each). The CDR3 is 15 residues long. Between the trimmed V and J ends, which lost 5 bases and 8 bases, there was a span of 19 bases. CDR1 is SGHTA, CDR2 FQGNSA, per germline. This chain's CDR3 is CASSPPGTLPDIQYF. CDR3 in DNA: TGTGCCAGCAGCCCGCCCGGGACCCTACCAGACATTCAGTACTTC.

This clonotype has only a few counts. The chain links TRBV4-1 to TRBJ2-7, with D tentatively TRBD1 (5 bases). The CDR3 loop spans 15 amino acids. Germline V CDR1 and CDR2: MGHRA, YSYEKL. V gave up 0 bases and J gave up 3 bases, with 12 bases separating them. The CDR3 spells CASSQDPGFRYEQYF. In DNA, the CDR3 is TGCGCCAGCAGCCAAGACCCAGGGTTTCGCTACGAGCAGTACTTC.

CDR3 in amino acids: CATSDPGTSGSNNEQFF. DNA for the CDR3: TGTGCCACCAGTGATCCCGGGACTAGCGGGAGTAACAATGAGCAGTTCTTC. The genes are TRBV24-1 and TRBJ2-1; 14 positions agree with TRBD2. Unmatched junction bases numbered 5, after V lost 3 bases and J lost 5 bases. CDR3 size: 17 residues. Germline V gene data show CDR1 as KGHDR and CDR2 as SFDVKD.

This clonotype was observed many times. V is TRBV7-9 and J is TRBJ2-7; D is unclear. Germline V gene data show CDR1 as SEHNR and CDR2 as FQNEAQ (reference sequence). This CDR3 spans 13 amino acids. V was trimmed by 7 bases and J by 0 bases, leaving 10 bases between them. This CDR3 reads CASKVLSSYEQYF. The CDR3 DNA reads TGTGCCAGCAAGGTTTTGAGCTCCTACGAGCAGTACTTC. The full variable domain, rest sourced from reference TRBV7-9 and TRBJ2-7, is DTGVSQNPRHKITKRGQNVTFRCDPISEHNRLYWYRQTLGQGPEFLTYFQNEAQLEKSRLLSDRFSAERPKGSFSTLEIQRTEQGDSAMYLCASKVLSSYEQYFGPGTRLTVT.

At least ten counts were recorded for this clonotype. CDR3 nucleotides: TGTGCCAGCAGCCCTGGGACAGGGGATACAGGCACTGAAGCTTTCTTT. This encodes CASSPGTGDTGTEAFF. The rearrangement joins TRBV11-2 to TRBJ1-1, with 10 bases lining up with TRBD1. In germline, CDR1 is SGHAT, CDR2 FQNNGV. CDR3 length: 16 residues. The ends lost 5 bases at V and 4 bases at J; junction bases unmatched: 10.

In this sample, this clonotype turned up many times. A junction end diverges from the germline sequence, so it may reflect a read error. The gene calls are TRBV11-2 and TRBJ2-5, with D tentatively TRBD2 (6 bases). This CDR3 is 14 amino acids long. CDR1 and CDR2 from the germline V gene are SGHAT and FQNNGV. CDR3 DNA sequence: TGTACCAGCAGCCTACCCCGGGGGTCCGAGACCCAGTACTTC. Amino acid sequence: CTSSLPRGSETQYF.

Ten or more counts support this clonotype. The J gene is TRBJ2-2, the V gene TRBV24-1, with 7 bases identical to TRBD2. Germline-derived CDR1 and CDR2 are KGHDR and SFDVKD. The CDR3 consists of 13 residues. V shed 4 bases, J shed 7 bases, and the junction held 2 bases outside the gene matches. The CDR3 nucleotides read TGTGCCACCAGTGACGCGGGAGTCGGGGAGCTGTTTTTT. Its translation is CATSDAGVGELFF.

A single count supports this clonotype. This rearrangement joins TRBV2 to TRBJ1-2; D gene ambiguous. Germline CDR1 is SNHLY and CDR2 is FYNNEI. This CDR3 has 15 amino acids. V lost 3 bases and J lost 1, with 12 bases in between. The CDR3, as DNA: TGTGCCAGCAGTGAGTTGGTAGAGATTAACTATGGCTACACCTTC. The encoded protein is CASSELVEINYGYTF.